This T cell receptor beta chain was found in a study of early T cells in non-severe SARS-CoV-2 infection. Researchers attached unique molecular identifiers to individual cDNA molecules. Each CDR3 protein is one row after TCRdb ran MiXCR on the 5' RACE reads. This repertoire shows some 77,000 distinct CDR3 sequences, about 15% found once; its top ten account for about 3.1%. This clonotype has a handful of counts. The V end lost 0 bases, the J end lost 3 bases, and 7 bases lay between the germline ends. The germline gives CDR1 LGHDT, CDR2 YNNKEL (reference sequence). The CDR3 runs 14 residues. Material: whole blood. The sequence came from an adult who was a healthcare worker with PCR-confirmed SARS-CoV-2 infection or an uninfected control (not recorded which). The rearrangement uses TRBV3-1 and TRBJ2-3; a weak D match, TRBD2 (5 bases). Here the CDR3 DNA reads TGTGCCAGCAGCCAAGATAGCGCGACAGATACGCAGTATTTT. Protein product: CASSQDSATDTQYF.